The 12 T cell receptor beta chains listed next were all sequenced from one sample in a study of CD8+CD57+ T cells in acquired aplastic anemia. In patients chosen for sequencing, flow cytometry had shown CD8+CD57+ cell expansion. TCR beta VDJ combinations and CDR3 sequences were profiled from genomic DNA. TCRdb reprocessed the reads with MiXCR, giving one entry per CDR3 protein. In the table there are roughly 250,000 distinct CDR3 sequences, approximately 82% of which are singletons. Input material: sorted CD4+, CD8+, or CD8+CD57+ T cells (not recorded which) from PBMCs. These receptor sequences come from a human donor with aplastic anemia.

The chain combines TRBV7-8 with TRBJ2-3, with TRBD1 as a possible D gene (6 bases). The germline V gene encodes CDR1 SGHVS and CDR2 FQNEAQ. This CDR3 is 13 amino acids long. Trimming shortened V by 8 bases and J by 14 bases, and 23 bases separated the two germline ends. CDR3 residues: CASGLGGRDDTYF. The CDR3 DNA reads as TGTGCCAGCGGGTTAGGGGGAAGAGACGATACGTATTTT. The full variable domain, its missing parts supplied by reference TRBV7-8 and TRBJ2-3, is GAGVSQSPRYKVAKRGQDVALRCDPISGHVSLFWYQQALGQGPEFLTYFQNEAQLDKSGLPSDRFFAERPEGSVSTLKIQRTQQEDSAVYLCASGLGGRDDTYFGPGTRLTVL.

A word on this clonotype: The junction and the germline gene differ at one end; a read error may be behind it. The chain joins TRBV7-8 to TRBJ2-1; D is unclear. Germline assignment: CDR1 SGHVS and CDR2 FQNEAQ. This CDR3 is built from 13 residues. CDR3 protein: CASSQVGGVEEFF. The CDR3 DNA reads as TGCGCCAGCAGCCAAGTTGGCGGCGTTGAGGAGTTCTTC.

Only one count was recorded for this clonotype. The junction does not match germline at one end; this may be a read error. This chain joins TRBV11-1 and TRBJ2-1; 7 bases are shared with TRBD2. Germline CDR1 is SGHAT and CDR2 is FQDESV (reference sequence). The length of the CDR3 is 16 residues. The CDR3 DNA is TGCGCCAGCAGCCAGCAAAGAACCGGGGGGAGCGATGAGCAGTTCTTC. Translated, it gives CASSQQRTGGSDEQFF.

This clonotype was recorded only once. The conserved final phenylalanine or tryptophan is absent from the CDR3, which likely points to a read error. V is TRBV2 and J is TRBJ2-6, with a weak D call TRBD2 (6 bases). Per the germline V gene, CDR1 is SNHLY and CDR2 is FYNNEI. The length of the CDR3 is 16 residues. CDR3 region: CASREAGSYGENVLTG. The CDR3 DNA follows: TGTGCCAGCAGGGAAGCGGGTAGCTACGGGGAGAACGTCCTGACTGGC.

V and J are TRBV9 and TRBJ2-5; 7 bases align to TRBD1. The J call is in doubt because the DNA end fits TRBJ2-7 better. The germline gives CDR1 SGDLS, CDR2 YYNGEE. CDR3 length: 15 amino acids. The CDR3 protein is CASSVAGDRVGEQYF. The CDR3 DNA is TGTGCCAGCAGCGTAGCTGGAGACAGGGTGGGCGAGCAGTACTTC.

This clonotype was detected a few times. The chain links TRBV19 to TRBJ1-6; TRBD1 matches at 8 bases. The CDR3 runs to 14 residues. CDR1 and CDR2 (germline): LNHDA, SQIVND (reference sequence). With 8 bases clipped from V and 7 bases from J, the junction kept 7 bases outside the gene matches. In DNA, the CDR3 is TGTGCCAGTCAGGGGGCCGGGTCGAATTCACCCCTCCACTTT. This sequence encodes CASQGAGSNSPLHF.

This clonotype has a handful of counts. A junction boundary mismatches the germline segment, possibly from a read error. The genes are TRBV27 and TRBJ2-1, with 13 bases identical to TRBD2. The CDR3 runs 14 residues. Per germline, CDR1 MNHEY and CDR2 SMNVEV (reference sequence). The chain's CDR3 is CASSLQGLAGSLSF. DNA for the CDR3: TGTGCCAGCAGTTTACAGGGACTAGCGGGAAGTCTGTCCTTC.

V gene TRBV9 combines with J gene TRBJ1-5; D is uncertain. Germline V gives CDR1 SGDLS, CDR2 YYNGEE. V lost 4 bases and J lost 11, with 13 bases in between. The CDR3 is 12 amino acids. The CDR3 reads CASSSPDGTQHF. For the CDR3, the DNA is TGTGCCAGCAGCTCACCGGACGGGACCCAGCATTTT.

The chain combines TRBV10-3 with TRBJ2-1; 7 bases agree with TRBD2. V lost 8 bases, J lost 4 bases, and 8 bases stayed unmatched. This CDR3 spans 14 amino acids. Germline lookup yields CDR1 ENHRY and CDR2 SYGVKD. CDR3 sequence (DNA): TGTGCCATCGGGGGGGTCGGGGGATACAATGAGCAGTTCTTC. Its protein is CAIGGVGGYNEQFF.

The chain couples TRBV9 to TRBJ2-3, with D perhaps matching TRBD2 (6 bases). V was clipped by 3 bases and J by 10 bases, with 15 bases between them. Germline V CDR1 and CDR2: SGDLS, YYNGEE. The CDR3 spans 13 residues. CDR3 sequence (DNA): TGTGCCAGCAGCGACCCCTTCACGGGGGCGCAGTATTTT. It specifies CASSDPFTGAQYF.

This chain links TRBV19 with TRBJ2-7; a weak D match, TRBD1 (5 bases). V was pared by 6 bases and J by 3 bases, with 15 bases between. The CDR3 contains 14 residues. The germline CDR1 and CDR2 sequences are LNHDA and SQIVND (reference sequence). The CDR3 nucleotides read TGTGCCAGTAGAGGGCAGGGTAGTCTCTACGAGCAGTACTTC. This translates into CASRGQGSLYEQYF.

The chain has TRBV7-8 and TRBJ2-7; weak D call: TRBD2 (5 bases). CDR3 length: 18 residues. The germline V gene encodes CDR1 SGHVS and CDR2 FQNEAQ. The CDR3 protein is CASSLAHGSLARCYEQHV. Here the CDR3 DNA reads TGTGCCAGCAGCTTAGCCCACGGGTCTCTAGCTCGCTGCTACGAGCAGCACGTC.